This T cell receptor (beta chain) was documented in a study of blood T cell repertoires in COVID-19. Using immunoSEQ multiplex PCR, the repertoire was profiled, and TCRdb retains in-frame clones only, with some absent. Of about 140,000 clones in the sample, around 86% were seen once. Sequences were obtained from peripheral blood. The TCR originated in a human donor in a cohort sampled during active COVID-19.

The CDR3 coding sequence is TGTGCCAGCTCACCAGGGAGTAGGAATTCACCCCTCCACTTT. It encodes CASSPGSRNSPLHF. J is TRBJ1-6 and V is TRBV18; no definite D call. Germline lookup yields CDR1 KGHSH and CDR2 LQKENI. This CDR3 is built from 14 residues. V was shortened by 2 bases and J by 7 bases, with 9 bases between the two germline ends. Complete variable domain (other parts from reference TRBV18 and TRBJ1-6): NAGVMQNPRHLVRRRGQEARLRCSPMKGHSHVYWYRQLPEEGLKFMVYLQKENIIDESGMPKERFSAEFPKEGPSILRIQQVVRGDSAAYFCASSPGSRNSPLHFGNGTRLTVT.